This T cell receptor (beta chain) was sequenced during a study of memory CD4+ T cells and cytomegalovirus serostatus. Study summary: Donors were healthy Belgian adults, 8 to 10 CMV seropositive and about two dozen seronegative. Study-wide results and caveats: The CMV-associated TCR signature appears largely within the CD4+ memory repertoire.

Single viable CD3+CD4+CD8-CD45RO+ cells were sorted as the memory CD4+ T cells. CMV serostatus came from serum IgG against pp150, pp28, p38, p52. Points on this clone: Its antigen is unidentified.

The CDR3 runs 14 residues. With 4 bases removed from V and 4 bases from J, the gap between germline ends came to 12 bases. Produced via immunoSEQ multiplex PCR; TCRdb's table is partial and in-frame only. Here the sample spans tens of thousands of clones, about three quarters being singletons. The sequence derives from an adult in good health and CMV-seropositive. Sequencing was carried out using memory CD4+ T cells from blood. The V gene is TRBV5-3, the J gene TRBJ1-3; no clear D. TRBV5-3 is noted as an ORF with a role that remains uncertain. CDR3 amino acids: CARSSGVCGNTIYF. Written as DNA, the CDR3 is TGTGCCAGAAGCAGCGGTGTTTGCGGAAACACCATATATTTT.